This T cell receptor beta chain was observed in a study of cytomegalovirus exposure and HLA in healthy donors. Trimming removed 4 bases at V and 0 bases at J, with 15 bases between. The CDR3 sequence is 16 residues long. Looked up from germline, CDR1 is SGHNT and CDR2 is YYREEE (reference sequence). In the PCR, 60 Vbeta and 13 Jbeta primers were used. Profiled with immunoSEQ multiplex PCR; TCRdb holds only in-frame clones, not every one. This table holds 150,000 to 200,000 clones, 81% found once. Overall study findings and caveats: In a later analysis, V- and J-gene trimming of beta chains associated with a DCLRE1C missense variant, replicated independently.

On this clone: As yet, its antigen is unknown.

The receptor comes from a woman aged 25 to 39 in good health and CMV-seronegative. The chain carries TRBV5-4 and TRBJ2-3, with a weak D call TRBD2 (6 bases). Material for sequencing was PBMCs. The CDR3 sequence: CASSHPGRSSTDTQYF. CDR3 nucleotide sequence: TGTGCCAGCAGCCATCCAGGGAGGTCCAGCACAGATACGCAGTATTTT.